This T cell receptor beta chain emerged from a study of blood T cell repertoires in COVID-19. At the level of the study: Donors in the United States, Italy and Spain gave samples during acute or convalescent COVID-19. T cells, B-cell-depleted T cells, or PBMCs provided the cDNA or gDNA that served as material.

In the study's own analysis: Nucleated cell counts were estimated from reference gene primer amplification. Here immunoSEQ multiplex PCR was the method, and the copy in TCRdb shows in-frame clones only, minus some. V, J and clone size are taken as reported in that table, and D and trimming were inferred from the DNA itself. The sample contains 210,000 or so clones, 75% to 85% of which appear only once. In assigning cohorts, the study relied on participant-reported clinical history. Sequencing used PBMCs or T cells enriched from blood (not recorded which). The source of this sequence is a man aged 25-45 years with acute COVID-19.

The CDR3 region is CASSQEVLARLYGYTF. The CDR3 nucleotides read TGCGCCAGCAGCCAAGAGGTTTTGGCACGACTCTATGGCTACACCTTC. J is TRBJ1-2 and V is TRBV4-1; D call uncertain. Germline V gene data show CDR1 as MGHRA and CDR2 as YSYEKL. The CDR3 covers 16 residues. V was pared by 0 bases and J by 4 bases, with 15 bases between.